Each of the 2 T cell receptor beta chains below was sequenced from the same sample in a study of blood T cells in healthy people across ages. The use of a sample-barcoded 5' primer and a J-beta primer mix characterized a second PCR of roughly 7 to 12 cycles. TCRdb reprocessed the 5' RACE reads via MiXCR and lists one record per CDR3 protein. This table has about 970,000 distinct CDR3 sequences, roughly half appearing once. Sequencing was done on a sample of blood. The receptor set was obtained from a woman in her fifties or sixties in good health.

The chain carries TRBV4-2 and TRBJ2-2; D is possibly TRBD2 (6 bases). Germline V CDR1 and CDR2: LGHNA, YNFKEQ. The CDR3 has 18 amino acids. Trimming shortened V by 0 bases and J by 3 bases, and 17 bases separated the two germline ends. CDR3 region: CASSQDRRGPEHTGELFF. In DNA, the CDR3 is TGTGCCAGCAGCCAAGATAGGCGGGGACCGGAGCACACCGGGGAGCTGTTTTTT.

This chain uses TRBV6-1 with TRBJ1-2, with D perhaps matching TRBD1 (5 bases). With 2 bases removed from V and 4 bases from J, the gap between germline ends came to 14 bases. The CDR3 has 15 amino acids. Germline V gene data show CDR1 as MNHNS and CDR2 as SASEGT. CDR3 region: CASSERETERYGYTF. The CDR3 bases are TGTGCCAGCAGTGAAAGAGAGACAGAACGCTATGGCTACACCTTC.